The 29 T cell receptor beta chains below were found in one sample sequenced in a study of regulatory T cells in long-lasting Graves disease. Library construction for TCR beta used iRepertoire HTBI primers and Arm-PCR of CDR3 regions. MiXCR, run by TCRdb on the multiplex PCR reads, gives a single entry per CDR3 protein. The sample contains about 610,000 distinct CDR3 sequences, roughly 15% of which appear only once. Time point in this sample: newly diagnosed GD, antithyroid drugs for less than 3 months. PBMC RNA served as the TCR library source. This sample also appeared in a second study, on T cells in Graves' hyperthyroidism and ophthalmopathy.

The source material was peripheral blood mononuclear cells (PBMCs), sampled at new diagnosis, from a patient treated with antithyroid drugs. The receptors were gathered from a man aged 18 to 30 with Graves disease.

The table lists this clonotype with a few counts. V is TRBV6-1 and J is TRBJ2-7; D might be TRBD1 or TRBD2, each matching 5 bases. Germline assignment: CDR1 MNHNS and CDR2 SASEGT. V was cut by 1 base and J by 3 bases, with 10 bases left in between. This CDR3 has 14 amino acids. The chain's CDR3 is CASSEEGPGYEQYF. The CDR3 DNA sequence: TGTGCCAGCAGTGAAGAGGGACCCGGCTACGAGCAGTACTTC.

The CDR3, as DNA: TGCGCCAGCAGCTTGGAAGGACTCGACACAGATACGCAGTATTTT. Its protein is CASSLEGLDTDTQYF. V gene TRBV5-1 combines with J gene TRBJ2-3, with D maybe TRBD2 (5 bases). The CDR3 loop spans 15 amino acids. Trimming left V 0 bases short and J 2 bases short, with 10 bases between. Germline CDR1 is SGHRS and CDR2 is YFSETQ.

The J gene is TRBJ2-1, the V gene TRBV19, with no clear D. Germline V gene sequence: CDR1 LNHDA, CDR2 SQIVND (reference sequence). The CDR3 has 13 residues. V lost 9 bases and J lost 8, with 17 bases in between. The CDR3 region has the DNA TGTGCCAGCAGACTGGGTAGTCGGGATGAGCAGTTCTTC. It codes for CASRLGSRDEQFF.

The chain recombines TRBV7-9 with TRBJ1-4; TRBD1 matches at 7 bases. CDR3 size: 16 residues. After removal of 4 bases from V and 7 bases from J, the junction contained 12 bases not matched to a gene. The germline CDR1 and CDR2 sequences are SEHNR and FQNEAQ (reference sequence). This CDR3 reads CASSSPSGTEVEKLFF. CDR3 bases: TGTGCCAGCAGCTCACCATCCGGGACAGAGGTTGAAAAACTGTTTTTT.

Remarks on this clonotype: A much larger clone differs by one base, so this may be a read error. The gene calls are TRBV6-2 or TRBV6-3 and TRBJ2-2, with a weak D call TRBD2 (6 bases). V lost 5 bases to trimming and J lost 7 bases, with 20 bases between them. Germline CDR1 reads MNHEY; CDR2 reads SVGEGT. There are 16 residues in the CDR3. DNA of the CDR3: TGTGCCAGCAGTGAAGCTGGGGGGTGGTACATCGGGGAGCTGTTTTTT. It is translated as CASSEAGGWYIGELFF.

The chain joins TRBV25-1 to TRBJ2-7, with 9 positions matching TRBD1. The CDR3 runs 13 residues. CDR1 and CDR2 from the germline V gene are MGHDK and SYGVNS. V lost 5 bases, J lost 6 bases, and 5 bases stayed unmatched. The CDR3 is CASSRTGACEQYF. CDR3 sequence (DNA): TGTGCCAGCAGTCGGACAGGGGCCTGCGAGCAGTACTTC.

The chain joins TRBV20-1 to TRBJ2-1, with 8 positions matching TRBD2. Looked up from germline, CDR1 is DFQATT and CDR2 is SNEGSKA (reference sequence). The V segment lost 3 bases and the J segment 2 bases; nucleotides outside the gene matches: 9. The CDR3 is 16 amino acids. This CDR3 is CSARDPAGAAYNEQFF. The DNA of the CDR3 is TGCAGTGCTAGGGATCCAGCGGGAGCGGCCTACAATGAGCAGTTCTTC.

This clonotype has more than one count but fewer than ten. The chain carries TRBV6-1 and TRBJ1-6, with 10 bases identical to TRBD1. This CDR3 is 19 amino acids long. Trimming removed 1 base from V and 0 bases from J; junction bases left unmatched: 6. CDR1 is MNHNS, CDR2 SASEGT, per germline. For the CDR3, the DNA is TGTGCCAGCAGTGAAGGACAGGGGGCTAGGAGCTCCTATAATTCACCCCTCCACTTT. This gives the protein CASSEGQGARSSYNSPLHF.

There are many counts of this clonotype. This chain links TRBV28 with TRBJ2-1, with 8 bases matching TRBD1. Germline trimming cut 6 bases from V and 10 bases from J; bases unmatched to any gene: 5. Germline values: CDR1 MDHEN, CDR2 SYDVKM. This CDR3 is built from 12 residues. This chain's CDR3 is CASSLGTGEQFF. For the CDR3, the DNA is TGTGCCAGCAGCCTCGGGACAGGAGAGCAGTTCTTC.

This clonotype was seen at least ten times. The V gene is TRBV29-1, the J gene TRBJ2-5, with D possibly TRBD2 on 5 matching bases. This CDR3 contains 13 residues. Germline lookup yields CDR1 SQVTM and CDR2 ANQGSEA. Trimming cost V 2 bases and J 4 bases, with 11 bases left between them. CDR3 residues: CSVELGERETQYF. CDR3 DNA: TGCAGCGTTGAACTCGGGGAGAGAGAGACCCAGTACTTC.

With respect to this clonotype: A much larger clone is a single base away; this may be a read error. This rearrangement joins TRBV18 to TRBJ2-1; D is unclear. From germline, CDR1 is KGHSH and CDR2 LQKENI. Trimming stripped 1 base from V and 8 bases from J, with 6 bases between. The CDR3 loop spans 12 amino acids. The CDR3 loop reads CASSPRKDEQFF. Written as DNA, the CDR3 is TGTGCCAGCTCACCACGGAAGGATGAGCAGTTCTTC.

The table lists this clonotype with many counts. CDR3 DNA sequence: TGTGCCTGGAAGTCCGGGACAGTGGATGGCTACACCTTC. Amino acids: CAWKSGTVDGYTF. V gene TRBV30 combines with J gene TRBJ1-2, with 7 bases lining up with TRBD1. V shed 4 bases, J shed 6 bases, and the junction held 8 bases outside the gene matches. Germline values: CDR1 GTSNPN, CDR2 SVGIG (reference sequence). CDR3 length: 13 amino acids.

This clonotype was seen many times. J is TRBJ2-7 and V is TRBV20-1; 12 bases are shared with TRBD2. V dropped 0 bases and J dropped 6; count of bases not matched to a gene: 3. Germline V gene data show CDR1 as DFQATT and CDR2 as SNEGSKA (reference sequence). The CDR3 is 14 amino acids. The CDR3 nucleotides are TGCAGTGCTAGAGATCAGGGACTAGCGGGCGAGCAGTACTTC. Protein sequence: CSARDQGLAGEQYF.

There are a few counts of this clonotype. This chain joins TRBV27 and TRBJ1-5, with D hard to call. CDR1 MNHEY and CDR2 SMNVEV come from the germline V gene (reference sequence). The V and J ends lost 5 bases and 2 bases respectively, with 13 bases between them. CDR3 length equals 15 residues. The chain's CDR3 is CASSPGRGGNQPQHF. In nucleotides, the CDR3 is TGTGCCAGCAGTCCTGGACGGGGTGGCAATCAGCCCCAGCATTTT.

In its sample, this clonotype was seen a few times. The DNA for the CDR3 is TGTGCCAGCAGCCCCGACAGGACCGTCTACAATGAGCAGTTCTTC. Translated: CASSPDRTVYNEQFF. The V call is TRBV27, the J call TRBJ2-1, with D possibly TRBD1 on 6 matching bases. Germline V gene lookup returns CDR1 MNHEY and CDR2 SMNVEV (reference sequence). The CDR3 runs to 15 residues. The V end was cut by 6 bases, the J end by 3 bases, with 15 bases between.

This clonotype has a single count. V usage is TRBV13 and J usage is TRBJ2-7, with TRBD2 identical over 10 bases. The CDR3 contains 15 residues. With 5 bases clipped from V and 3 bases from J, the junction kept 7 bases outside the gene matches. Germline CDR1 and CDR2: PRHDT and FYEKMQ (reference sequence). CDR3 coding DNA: TGTGCCAGCAGCGGAAGCGGGAGGGCCCTCTACGAGCAGTACTTC. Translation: CASSGSGRALYEQYF.

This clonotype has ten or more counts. CDR3: CASSFGGALAKNIQYF. The CDR3 region has the DNA TGCGCCAGCAGCTTCGGCGGAGCCTTAGCCAAAAACATTCAGTACTTC. The chain employs TRBV5-1 and TRBJ2-4; no firm D call. Germline V gene sequence: CDR1 SGHRS, CDR2 YFSETQ. The germline V and J ends were trimmed by 2 bases and 0 bases, with 12 bases remaining between them. CDR3 size: 16 residues.

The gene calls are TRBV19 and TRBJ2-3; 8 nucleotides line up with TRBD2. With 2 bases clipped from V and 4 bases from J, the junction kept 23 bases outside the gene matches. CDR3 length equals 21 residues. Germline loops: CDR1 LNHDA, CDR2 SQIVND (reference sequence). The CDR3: CASSIIPGTSLWEGPADTQYF. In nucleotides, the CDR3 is TGTGCCAGTAGTATAATACCTGGGACTAGTCTGTGGGAAGGCCCCGCAGATACGCAGTATTTT.

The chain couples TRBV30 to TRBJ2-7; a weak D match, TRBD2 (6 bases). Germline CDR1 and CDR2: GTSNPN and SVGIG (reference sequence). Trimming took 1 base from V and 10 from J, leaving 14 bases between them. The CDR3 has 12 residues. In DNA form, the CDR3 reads TGTGCCTGGAGTGGAACCGGGACTTTACAGTACTTC. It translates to CAWSGTGTLQYF.

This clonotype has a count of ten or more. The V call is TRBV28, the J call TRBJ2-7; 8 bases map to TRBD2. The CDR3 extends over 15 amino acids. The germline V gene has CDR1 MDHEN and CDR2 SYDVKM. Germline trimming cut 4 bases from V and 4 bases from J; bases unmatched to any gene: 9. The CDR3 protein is CASSSPGGIRYEQYF. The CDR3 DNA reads TGTGCCAGCAGTTCCCCGGGGGGGATAAGGTACGAGCAGTACTTC.

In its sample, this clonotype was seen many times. CDR3 nucleotide sequence: TGTGCCAGCAGCGCCTCTTATACAGGGTTAGGGGCTTTCTTT. This encodes CASSASYTGLGAFF. The chain carries TRBV9 and TRBJ1-1, with TRBD1 as a possible D gene (6 bases). Germline assignment: CDR1 SGDLS and CDR2 YYNGEE. Trimming removed 3 bases at V and 11 bases at J, with 20 bases between. The CDR3 runs to 14 residues.

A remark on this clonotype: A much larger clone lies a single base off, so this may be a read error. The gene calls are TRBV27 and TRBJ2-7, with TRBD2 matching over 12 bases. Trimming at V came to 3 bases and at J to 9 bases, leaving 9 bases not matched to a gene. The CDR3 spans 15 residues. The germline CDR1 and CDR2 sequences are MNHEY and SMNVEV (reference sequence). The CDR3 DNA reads TGTGCCAGCAGTTTTGAGACTAGCGGGAGCTCTGTGCAGTACTTC. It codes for CASSFETSGSSVQYF.

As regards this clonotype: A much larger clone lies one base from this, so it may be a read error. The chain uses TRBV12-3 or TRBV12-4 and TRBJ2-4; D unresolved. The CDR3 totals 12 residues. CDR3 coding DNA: TGTGCCAGCAATTTCGGCCCGTCCATTTTTTTCTTC. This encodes CASNFGPSIFFF.

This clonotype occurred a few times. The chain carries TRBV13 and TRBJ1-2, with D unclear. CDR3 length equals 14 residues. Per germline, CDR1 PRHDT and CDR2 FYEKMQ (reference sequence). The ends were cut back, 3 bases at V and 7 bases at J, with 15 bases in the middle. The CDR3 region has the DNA TGTGCCAGCAGCTTTGGAAGGGCGGCTCGTGGCTACACCTTC. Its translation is CASSFGRAARGYTF. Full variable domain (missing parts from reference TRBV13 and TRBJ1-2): AAGVIQSPRHLIKEKRETATLKCYPIPRHDTVYWYQQGPGQDPQFLISFYEKMQSDKGSIPDRFSAQQFSDYHSELNMSSLELGDSALYFCASSFGRAARGYTFGSGTRLTVV.

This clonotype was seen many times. The CDR3 sequence: CASSRQGYGYTF. The CDR3 nucleotides are TGCGCCAGTTCCCGACAGGGATATGGCTACACCTTC. J is TRBJ1-2 and V is TRBV5-1, with TRBD1 matching over 7 bases. J gave up 5 bases and V 8 bases, and 6 bases lay outside the gene matches. There are 12 residues in the CDR3. Germline V CDR1 and CDR2: SGHRS, YFSETQ.

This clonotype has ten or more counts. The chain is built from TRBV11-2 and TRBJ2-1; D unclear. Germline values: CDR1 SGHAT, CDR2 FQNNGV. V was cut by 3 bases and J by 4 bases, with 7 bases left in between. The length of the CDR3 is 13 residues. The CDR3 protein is CASSFIEYNEQFF. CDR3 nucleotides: TGTGCCAGCAGCTTCATAGAATACAATGAGCAGTTCTTC.

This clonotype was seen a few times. For the CDR3, the DNA is TGCGCCAGCAGCTTCAATGGGGTGGGCTCCTACGAGCAGTACTTC. It translates to CASSFNGVGSYEQYF. The chain has TRBV4-1 and TRBJ2-7; unclear D gene. V lost 5 bases and J lost 0, with 14 bases in between. CDR3 length: 15 residues. The germline CDR1 and CDR2 sequences are MGHRA and YSYEKL.

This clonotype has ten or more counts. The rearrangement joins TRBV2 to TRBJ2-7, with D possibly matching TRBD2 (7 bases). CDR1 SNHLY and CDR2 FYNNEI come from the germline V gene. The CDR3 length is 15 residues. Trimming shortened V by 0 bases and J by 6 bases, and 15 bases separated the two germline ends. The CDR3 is CASSEALGGRGEQYF. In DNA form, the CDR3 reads TGTGCCAGCAGTGAAGCCTTGGGGGGGCGAGGCGAGCAGTACTTC.

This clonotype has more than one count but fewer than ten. CDR3 sequence reads: CASSVATTGVGTDEQYF. The CDR3 coding sequence is TGTGCCAGCAGCGTAGCTACAACAGGGGTCGGGACTGACGAGCAGTACTTC. The chain has TRBV9 and TRBJ2-7; a weak D match, TRBD1 (7 bases). Germline CDR1 is SGDLS and CDR2 is YYNGEE. The CDR3 sequence is 17 residues long. Trimming cost V 0 bases and J 5 bases, with 21 bases left between them. Looking up the rest from reference TRBV9 and TRBJ2-7 gives the full variable domain: DSGVTQTPKHLITATGQRVTLRCSPRSGDLSVYWYQQSLDQGLQFLIQYYNGEERAKGNILERFSAQQFPDLHSELNLSSLELGDSALYFCASSVATTGVGTDEQYFGPGTRLTVT.